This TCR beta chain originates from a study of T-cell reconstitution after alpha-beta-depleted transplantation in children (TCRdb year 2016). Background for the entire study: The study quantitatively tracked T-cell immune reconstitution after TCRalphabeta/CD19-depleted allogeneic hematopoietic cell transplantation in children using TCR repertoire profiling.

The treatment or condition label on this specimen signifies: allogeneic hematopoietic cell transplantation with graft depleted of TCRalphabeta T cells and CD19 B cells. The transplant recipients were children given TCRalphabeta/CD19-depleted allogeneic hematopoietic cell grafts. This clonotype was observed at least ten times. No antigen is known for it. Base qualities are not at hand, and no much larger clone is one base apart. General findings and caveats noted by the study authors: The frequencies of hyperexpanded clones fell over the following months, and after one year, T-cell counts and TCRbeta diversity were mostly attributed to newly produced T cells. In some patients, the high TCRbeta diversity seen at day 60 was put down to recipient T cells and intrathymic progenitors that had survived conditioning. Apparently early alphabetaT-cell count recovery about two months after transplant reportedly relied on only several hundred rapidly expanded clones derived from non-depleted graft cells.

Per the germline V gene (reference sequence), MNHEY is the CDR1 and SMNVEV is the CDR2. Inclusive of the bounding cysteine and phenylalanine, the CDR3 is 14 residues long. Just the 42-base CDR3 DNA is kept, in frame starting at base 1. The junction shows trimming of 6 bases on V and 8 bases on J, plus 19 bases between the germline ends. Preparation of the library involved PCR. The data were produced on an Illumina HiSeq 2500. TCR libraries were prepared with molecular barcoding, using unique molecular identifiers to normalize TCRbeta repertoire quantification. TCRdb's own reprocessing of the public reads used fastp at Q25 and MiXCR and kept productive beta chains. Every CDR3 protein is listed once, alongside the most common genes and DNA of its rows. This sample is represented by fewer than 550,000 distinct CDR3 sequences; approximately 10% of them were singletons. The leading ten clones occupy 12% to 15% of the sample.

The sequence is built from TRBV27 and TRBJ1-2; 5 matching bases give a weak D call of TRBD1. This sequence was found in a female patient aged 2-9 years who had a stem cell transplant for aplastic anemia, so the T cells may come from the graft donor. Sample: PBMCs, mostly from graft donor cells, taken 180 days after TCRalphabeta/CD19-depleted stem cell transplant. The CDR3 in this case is CASSRFSPGRGYTF. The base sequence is TGTGCCAGCAGCCGATTCAGCCCAGGGCGCGGCTACACCTTC.